This T cell receptor beta chain was sequenced in a study of cytomegalovirus exposure and HLA in healthy donors. General study findings and limits: Trimming of TCR beta V- and J-genes showed a link, identified in a later analysis, to a missense DCLRE1C variant. Most TCRs appeared rarely, but some public TCRs recurred in many donors.

The study ran its PCR with 60 Vbeta and 13 Jbeta primers. In the original analysis: Later work found around 72 million unique TCR beta chains, with approximately 12 million shared. TCRdb keeps only in-frame clones here, not all; method: immunoSEQ multiplex PCR. The DNA was the basis for D and trimming; V, J and clone size are from that table. Among 140,000 to 150,000 clones listed, 75% to 80% were seen once. To note about this clone: Its specificity is not known.

V trimming: 0 bases; J trimming: 4 bases; junction bases outside the gene matches: 4. The CDR3 has 15 amino acids. The germline gives CDR1 LGHNA, CDR2 YSLEER. The chain has TRBV4-3 and TRBJ1-2; 8 bases are a match to TRBD1. The sample comprised PBMCs. The clonotype was recovered from a male donor in good health and CMV-seronegative. CDR3 bases: TGCGCCAGCAGCCAAGACTGGGGACAGGTCTATGGCTACACCTTC. Translated: CASSQDWGQVYGYTF.